One sample yielded the 18 T cell receptor beta chains listed below, sequenced in a study of graft-versus-host responses after intestinal transplantation. TCRdb's table, derived via immunoSEQ multiplex PCR, lists solely in-frame clones and lacks some. The profile shows approximately 110,000 clones, around 94% of them singletons. Antigens of these TCRs are unknown. The sequences come from unstimulated CD8+ T cells sorted from spleen or lymph node cells, collected before transplant. The receptors stem from a human donor who was the organ donor for an intestinal transplant.

The genes are TRBV28 and TRBJ1-1; weak D call: TRBD1 (5 bases). With 2 bases removed from V and 6 bases from J, the gap between germline ends came to 13 bases. Germline CDR1 and CDR2: MDHEN and SYDVKM. The CDR3 consists of 14 residues. The CDR3 DNA follows: TGTGCCAGCAGTTTAGGGCTGGGGGGGGCTGAAGCTTTCTTT. Translated: CASSLGLGGAEAFF.

This clone was recorded once. V gene TRBV6-6 combines with J gene TRBJ2-1; unclear D gene. The CDR3 has 13 amino acids. V was trimmed by 5 bases and J by 8 bases, leaving 13 bases between them. Looked up from germline, CDR1 is MNHNY and CDR2 is SVGAGI (reference sequence). Here the CDR3 reads CASSHGLLDEQFF. The CDR3, as DNA: TGTGCCAGCAGTCATGGATTGCTTGATGAGCAGTTCTTC.

The rearrangement uses TRBV7-9 and TRBJ2-7; TRBD1 aligns across 9 bases. J lost 7 bases, V lost 3 bases, and 13 bases had no gene match. In germline, CDR1 is SEHNR, CDR2 FQNEAQ (reference sequence). This CDR3 is 16 amino acids long. This chain's CDR3 is CASSFPVHRGLSEQYF. The DNA for the CDR3 is TGTGCCAGCAGCTTCCCGGTTCACAGGGGGCTATCGGAGCAGTACTTC.

This sequence joins TRBV5-4 and TRBJ2-3; TRBD1 aligns across 8 bases. This CDR3 contains 15 residues. Germline CDR1 SGHNT, CDR2 YYREEE (reference sequence). Unmatched junction bases numbered 4, after V lost 3 bases and J lost 1 base. The CDR3 spells CASSSGTGGTDTQYF. CDR3 nucleotide sequence: TGTGCCAGCAGCTCCGGGACAGGCGGCACAGATACGCAGTATTTT.

The chain couples TRBV4-3 to TRBJ1-2; 9 bases are shared with TRBD1. After removal of 2 bases from V and 4 bases from J, the junction contained 8 bases not matched to a gene. CDR1 and CDR2 from the germline V gene are LGHNA and YSLEER. The CDR3 sequence is 16 residues long. This chain's CDR3 is CASSQNKQGASYGYTF. The CDR3, as DNA: TGCGCCAGCAGCCAAAATAAACAGGGGGCGAGCTATGGCTACACCTTC.

The genes are TRBV7-4 and TRBJ1-2, with 12 bases fitting TRBD1. J lost 4 bases, V lost 4 bases, and 10 bases had no gene match. CDR3 size: 17 residues. Germline lookup yields CDR1 SGHVT and CDR2 SQSDAQ. The CDR3, as DNA: TGTGCCAGCAGCTCTAGAGGGGACAGGGGGCGCGGCTATGGCTACACCTTC. Translating it yields CASSSRGDRGRGYGYTF.

This clone was seen a single time. The chain links TRBV5-4 to TRBJ1-1; D is possibly TRBD1 (5 bases). Germline lookup yields CDR1 SGHNT and CDR2 YYREEE (reference sequence). V dropped 2 bases and J dropped 0 bases, with 11 bases sitting between them. The CDR3 runs to 15 residues. The chain's CDR3 is CASSLLTAMNTEAFF. The CDR3 DNA follows: TGTGCCAGCAGCTTACTGACAGCCATGAACACTGAAGCTTTCTTT. The entire variable domain, with the rest obtained from reference TRBV5-4 and TRBJ1-1, is as follows: ETGVTQSPTHLIKTRGQQVTLRCSSQSGHNTVSWYQQALGQGPQFIFQYYREEENGRGNFPPRFSGLQFPNYSSELNVNALELDDSALYLCASSLLTAMNTEAFFGQGTRLTVV.

The rearrangement joins TRBV4-1 to TRBJ2-5; tentatively, D is TRBD2 (6 bases). CDR3 length equals 15 residues. Germline CDR1 reads MGHRA; CDR2 reads YSYEKL. V lost 7 bases to trimming and J lost 4 bases, with 19 bases between them. The DNA of the CDR3 is TGCGCCAGCACCATGGTAGCGGATAGAAGAGAGACCCAGTACTTC. Residues: CASTMVADRRETQYF.

Turning to this clone: Other DNA sequences of this sample code for an identical CDR3. The chain uses TRBV29-1 and TRBJ2-3, with TRBD2 as a possible D gene (5 bases). The CDR3 length is 16 residues. The V end lost 6 bases, the J end lost 4 bases, and 23 bases lay between the germline ends. CDR1 and CDR2 (germline): SQVTM, ANQGSEA. CDR3 in amino acids: CSVPDIPGNPADTQYF. CDR3 DNA sequence: TGCAGCGTCCCCGACATTCCCGGGAACCCCGCAGATACGCAGTATTTT.

This chain links TRBV12-5 with TRBJ2-1, with 7 positions matching TRBD2. The germline V gene has CDR1 LGHNT and CDR2 FRNRAP. J gave up 7 bases and V 0 bases, and 9 bases lay outside the gene matches. There are 16 residues in the CDR3. CDR3 residues: CASGLVGMDGRNEQFF. CDR3 DNA sequence: TGTGCTAGTGGTTTGGTAGGTATGGACGGGAGGAATGAGCAGTTCTTC.

J is TRBJ2-7 and V is TRBV6-5; D remains ambiguous. Trimming left V 4 bases short and J 0 bases short, with 13 bases between. The CDR3 runs to 15 residues. Per germline, CDR1 MNHEY and CDR2 SVGAGI. CDR3 bases: TGTGCCAGCAGTTCGAACGCCCGGTTCTCCTACGAGCAGTACTTC. Translating gives CASSSNARFSYEQYF.

In its sample, this clone was seen once. The chain uses TRBV29-1 and TRBJ2-2; 8 bases align to TRBD2. CDR3 length: 14 amino acids. After removal of 4 bases from V and 0 bases from J, the junction contained 1 base not matched to a gene. Germline V CDR1 and CDR2: SQVTM, ANQGSEA. The CDR3 nucleotides read TGCAGCGTTGCGGGACTAGCGAACACCGGGGAGCTGTTTTTT. Encoded protein: CSVAGLANTGELFF.

This sequence joins TRBV28 and TRBJ1-5; 7 bases are shared with TRBD1. The CDR3 totals 15 residues. Trimming cost V 5 bases and J 1 base; bases outside gene matches: 5. Germline CDR1 MDHEN, CDR2 SYDVKM. CDR3 in DNA: TGTGCCAGCAGTGAAGCAGGGGGAAGCAATCAGCCCCAGCATTTT. This sequence encodes CASSEAGGSNQPQHF.

The sample holds one count of this clone. This chain uses TRBV30 with TRBJ2-5, with a tentative D call TRBD1 (6 bases). Looked up from germline, CDR1 is GTSNPN and CDR2 is SVGIG (reference sequence). Trimming removed 3 bases from V and 5 bases from J, with 22 bases in between. CDR3 size: 16 residues. The CDR3 coding sequence is TGTGCCTGGAGGGTTGCAGTGGGACACGCGACGGAGACCCAGTACTTC. Translating gives CAWRVAVGHATETQYF.

The chain has TRBV2 and TRBJ1-1; D not resolved. V lost 2 bases and J lost 0, with 4 bases in between. The CDR3 sequence is 13 residues long. CDR1 SNHLY and CDR2 FYNNEI come from the germline V gene. CDR3 DNA: TGTGCCAGCAGTGAAAGAATGAACACTGAAGCTTTCTTT. As protein: CASSERMNTEAFF.

The chain is built from TRBV6-6 and TRBJ2-2; 9 bases fit TRBD2. This CDR3 comprises 15 residues. Per the germline V gene, CDR1 is MNHNY and CDR2 is SVGAGI (reference sequence). The J segment lost 1 base and the V segment lost 4 bases, leaving 1 base of the junction unmatched. CDR3 region: CASSLREGNTGELFF. In DNA form, the CDR3 reads TGTGCCAGCAGTTTGCGGGAGGGGAACACCGGGGAGCTGTTTTTT.

This clone was seen just once. This chain links TRBV4-2 with TRBJ2-7; TRBD2 aligns across 7 bases. The CDR3 runs to 14 residues. V lost 0 bases to trimming and J lost 4 bases; unmatched junction nucleotides: 3. Germline assignment: CDR1 LGHNA and CDR2 YNFKEQ. The CDR3 DNA follows: TGTGCCAGCAGCCAAGATGCGGGGGTGTACGAGCAGTACTTC. This gives the protein CASSQDAGVYEQYF.

The chain is built from TRBV6-5 and TRBJ2-7; D is undetermined. The CDR3 totals 14 residues. Trimming removed 6 bases at V and 3 bases at J, with 15 bases between. The germline gives CDR1 MNHEY, CDR2 SVGAGI. In nucleotides, the CDR3 is TGTGCCAGCAGAAGCCTCGACCTGGTCTACGAGCAGTACTTC. As protein: CASRSLDLVYEQYF.